One and the same sample provided the 23 T cell receptor beta chains below, sequenced in a study of long-term antiretroviral therapy in people with HIV. The assay used was immunoSEQ (version v3.0), run at survey level. The data were produced by immunoSEQ multiplex PCR, yet TCRdb's version contains in-frame clones alone and is incomplete. In the table there are about 27,000 clones, roughly 82% of which are singletons. This material consisted of unsorted PBMCs, taken 0.8 years before starting antiretroviral therapy. These receptor sequences come from a man aged 18 to 30 with HIV.

The genes are TRBV27 and TRBJ2-7, with TRBD2 as a possible D gene (6 bases). CDR1 and CDR2 (germline): MNHEY, SMNVEV (reference sequence). Trimming pared 2 bases from V and 3 bases from J, leaving 20 bases between. This CDR3 spans 17 amino acids. DNA for the CDR3: TGTGCCAGCAGTTTAAAGTTCGGAAGCAGCGGGTTCTACGAGCAGTACTTC. Encoded protein: CASSLKFGSSGFYEQYF.

The chain recombines TRBV30 with TRBJ2-5; D is ambiguous. Germline V CDR1 and CDR2: GTSNPN, SVGIG (reference sequence). There are 13 residues in the CDR3. V shed 3 bases and J shed 1 base, with 9 bases lying between them. CDR3 bases: TGTGCCTGGAGCAAAACGGCCCAAGAGACCCAGTACTTC. Its translation: CAWSKTAQETQYF.

The genes are TRBV7-5 and TRBJ2-7; the table's TRBD2 call for D was not verified on the DNA. TRBV7-5 has pseudogene status. This CDR3 has 15 residues. In nucleotides, the CDR3 is TGTGCCAGAAGCTCCGCCCGGAGCGGTCCCTACGAGCAGTACTTC. It yields the protein CARSSARSGPYEQYF.

The J gene is TRBJ1-3, the V gene TRBV9; D unclear. This CDR3 comprises 14 residues. Looked up from germline, CDR1 is SGDLS and CDR2 is YYNGEE. V shed 0 bases and J shed 0 bases, with 4 bases lying between them. The CDR3 bases are TGTGCCAGCAGCGTAGAACTCTCTGGAAACACCATATATTTT. It is translated as CASSVELSGNTIYF. Using reference TRBV9 and TRBJ1-3 for the parts outside the CDR3, the full variable domain is DSGVTQTPKHLITATGQRVTLRCSPRSGDLSVYWYQQSLDQGLQFLIQYYNGEERAKGNILERFSAQQFPDLHSELNLSSLELGDSALYFCASSVELSGNTIYFGEGSWLTVV.

The chain employs TRBV19 and TRBJ2-7; maybe TRBD1 (6 bases). The V gene lost 4 bases and the J gene lost 0 bases, with 10 bases spanning the gap. The CDR3 sequence is 14 residues long. Germline CDR1 reads LNHDA; CDR2 reads SQIVND (reference sequence). CDR3 region: CASSRTAGSYEQYF. The CDR3 nucleotides read TGTGCCAGTAGTAGGACAGCCGGCTCCTACGAGCAGTACTTC.

This chain joins TRBV2 and TRBJ2-7; no reliable D call. Between the trimmed V and J ends, which lost 4 bases and 5 bases, there was a span of 12 bases. Germline V lookup: CDR1 SNHLY, CDR2 FYNNEI. CDR3 size: 13 residues. The CDR3 nucleotides are TGTGCCAGCAGTGCCTCGCCCTTGAACGAGCAGTACTTC. This encodes CASSASPLNEQYF. Looking up the rest from reference TRBV2 and TRBJ2-7 gives the full variable domain: EPEVTQTPSHQVTQMGQEVILRCVPISNHLYFYWYRQILGQKVEFLVSFYNNEISEKSEIFDDQFSVERPDGSNFTLKIRSTKLEDSAMYFCASSASPLNEQYFGPGTRLTVT.

The chain is built from TRBV27 and TRBJ2-7, with D unresolved. The CDR3 sequence is 15 residues long. Trimming removed 1 base at V and 4 bases at J, with 14 bases between. The germline CDR1 and CDR2 sequences are MNHEY and SMNVEV (reference sequence). CDR3 protein: CASSLLVGIGYEQYF. The DNA of the CDR3 is TGTGCCAGCAGTTTATTAGTGGGTATCGGATACGAGCAGTACTTC.

By share of the sample, this clone is medium-sized. This chain connects TRBV28 to TRBJ1-2; 9 positions agree with TRBD1. This CDR3 comprises 14 residues. Unmatched junction bases numbered 7, after V lost 8 bases and J lost 3 bases. Germline CDR1 MDHEN, CDR2 SYDVKM. CDR3 in amino acids: CASQQGAVHYGYTF. DNA for the CDR3: TGTGCCAGCCAACAGGGGGCCGTACACTATGGCTACACCTTC.

The chain links TRBV5-5 to TRBJ1-1; no definite D call. Per the germline V gene, CDR1 is SGHKS and CDR2 is YYEKEE (reference sequence). V lost 4 bases and J 0 bases, leaving 7 bases between the germline ends. There are 13 residues in the CDR3. The CDR3 nucleotides are TGTGCCAGCAGCGGCGGATTGAACACTGAAGCTTTCTTT. It specifies CASSGGLNTEAFF. The whole variable domain, filled in from reference TRBV5-5 and TRBJ1-1, reads DAGVTQSPTHLIKTRGQQVTLRCSPISGHKSVSWYQQVLGQGPQFIFQYYEKEERGRGNFPDRFSARQFPNYSSELNVNALLLGDSALYLCASSGGLNTEAFFGQGTRLTVV.

The CDR3 DNA sequence: TGTGCCAGCGAGAGAGGAAGGGAGGGTATTCAGTACTTC. Its protein product is CASERGREGIQYF. The rearrangement links TRBV6-5 to TRBJ2-4, with 7 positions matching TRBD2. Germline V gene data show CDR1 as MNHEY and CDR2 as SVGAGI. The CDR3 is 13 amino acids. V trimming: 8 bases; J trimming: 10 bases; junction bases outside the gene matches: 11.

This clone ranks as large (0.1 to 1%). The J gene is TRBJ2-7, the V gene TRBV4-1, with D perhaps TRBD1 (5 bases). V was cut by 3 bases and J by 2 bases, with 14 bases left in between. Germline CDR1 is MGHRA and CDR2 is YSYEKL. This CDR3 has 15 residues. The CDR3 coding sequence is TGCGCCAGCAGCCAGGAAGGAACAGGAGCCTACGAGCAGTACTTC. This codes for CASSQEGTGAYEQYF.

The V call is TRBV6-1, the J call TRBJ2-4; 7 bases are a match to TRBD2. The CDR3 totals 16 residues. V dropped 2 bases and J dropped 6; count of bases not matched to a gene: 10. CDR1 is MNHNS, CDR2 SASEGT, per germline. CDR3 nucleotide sequence: TGTGCCAGCAGTGAAAGTCCCGGGACGGGGGGAAACATTCAGTACTTC. Translation gives CASSESPGTGGNIQYF.

The chain carries TRBV7-2 and TRBJ1-6; D ambiguous. The length of the CDR3 is 15 residues. CDR1 is SGHTA and CDR2 is FQGNSA in the germline V gene. V was shortened by 6 bases and J by 5 bases, with 14 bases between the two germline ends. The CDR3 loop reads CASRITASHNSPLHF. As DNA, the CDR3 is TGTGCCAGCAGAATAACAGCTTCCCATAATTCACCCCTCCACTTT.

The chain has TRBV12-5 and TRBJ2-5; 7 nucleotides line up with TRBD2. The CDR3 runs 16 residues. Looked up from germline, CDR1 is LGHNT and CDR2 is FRNRAP. V gave up 3 bases and J gave up 7 bases; unmatched junction bases: 14. The DNA of the CDR3 is TGTGCTAGTGGTTTTAATGTGGCGGGAGCGGTGGTGACCCAGTACTTC. Translation: CASGFNVAGAVVTQYF.

The chain uses TRBV2 and TRBJ2-4; D not certain. CDR1 is SNHLY, CDR2 FYNNEI, per germline. The CDR3 has 15 residues. Trimming shortened V by 5 bases and J by 1 base, and 12 bases separated the two germline ends. CDR3 loop: CASSPVMEAKNIQYF. Written as DNA, the CDR3 is TGTGCCAGCAGTCCGGTAATGGAGGCCAAAAACATTCAGTACTTC.

V usage is TRBV5-6 and J usage is TRBJ2-1; no reliable D call. CDR3 length equals 12 residues. The germline V and J ends were trimmed by 0 bases and 9 bases, with 7 bases remaining between them. Germline V gene data show CDR1 as SGHDT and CDR2 as YYEEEE. The CDR3 loop is CASSLGLPEQFF. DNA of the CDR3: TGTGCCAGCAGCTTGGGACTTCCTGAGCAGTTCTTC.

The rearrangement links TRBV9 to TRBJ2-3; D call uncertain. The CDR3 consists of 16 residues. Trimming removed 3 bases from V and 4 bases from J, with 18 bases in between. The germline V gene encodes CDR1 SGDLS and CDR2 YYNGEE. CDR3 residues: CASSARVAGGPDTQYF. The CDR3 DNA reads as TGTGCCAGCAGCGCCCGGGTCGCCGGTGGTCCAGATACGCAGTATTTT.

The chain couples TRBV2 to TRBJ2-1, with a tentative D call TRBD2 (6 bases). In germline, CDR1 is SNHLY, CDR2 FYNNEI. The CDR3 loop spans 12 amino acids. Trimming stripped 6 bases from V and 12 bases from J, with 15 bases between. This chain's CDR3 is CASREILEGQFF. The DNA for the CDR3 is TGTGCCAGCAGGGAGATTCTGGAGGGGCAGTTCTTC.

The V and J genes are TRBV6-1 and TRBJ1-5, with D hard to call. The CDR3 is made up of 14 amino acids. Deletions cut 0 bases from V and 9 bases from J, with 12 bases between. The germline V gene encodes CDR1 MNHNS and CDR2 SASEGT. CDR3 sequence reads: CASSEAAGFGPQHF. CDR3 DNA sequence: TGTGCCAGCAGTGAAGCAGCCGGCTTTGGGCCCCAGCATTTT.

This chain connects TRBV5-4 to TRBJ2-7; unclear D gene. The germline V gene encodes CDR1 SGHNT and CDR2 YYREEE (reference sequence). CDR3 length: 14 amino acids. V lost 2 bases, J lost 6 bases, and 15 bases lay in between. Here the CDR3 reads CASSLATSESEQYF. CDR3 sequence (DNA): TGTGCCAGCAGCTTAGCTACCTCCGAGTCCGAGCAGTACTTC.

The table lists this clone with a few counts. The chain combines TRBV19 with TRBJ1-2; perhaps TRBD1 as D (6 bases). The CDR3 covers 14 residues. Germline-derived CDR1 and CDR2 are LNHDA and SQIVND (reference sequence). With 3 bases removed from V and 7 bases from J, the gap between germline ends came to 15 bases. CDR3 region: CASSILDNRAGYTF. CDR3 nucleotide sequence: TGTGCCAGTAGTATCCTCGATAACAGGGCTGGCTACACCTTC.

This rearrangement joins TRBV7-9 to TRBJ2-5, with 12 bases fitting TRBD1. CDR1 and CDR2 (germline): SEHNR, FQNEAQ (reference sequence). Trimming removed 3 bases from V and 5 bases from J; junction bases left unmatched: 7. The CDR3 sequence is 16 residues long. The CDR3 loop reads CASSFRDRGLWETQYF. The CDR3 bases are TGTGCCAGCAGCTTCCGGGACAGGGGGCTCTGGGAGACCCAGTACTTC. Looking up the rest from reference TRBV7-9 and TRBJ2-5 gives the full variable domain: DTGVSQNPRHKITKRGQNVTFRCDPISEHNRLYWYRQTLGQGPEFLTYFQNEAQLEKSRLLSDRFSAERPKGSFSTLEIQRTEQGDSAMYLCASSFRDRGLWETQYFGPGTRLLVL.

V is TRBV18 and J is TRBJ1-2; perhaps TRBD1 as D (5 bases). The V end was cut by 5 bases, the J end by 4 bases, with 17 bases between. The CDR3 is 15 amino acids. The germline V gene has CDR1 KGHSH and CDR2 LQKENI. CDR3 in DNA: TGTGCCAGCTCATCCCCGGGACCCGAGCCCTATGGCTACACCTTC. Its translation is CASSSPGPEPYGYTF.